Sequencing of this T cell receptor beta chain was carried out in a study of CD8 T cells in Susac syndrome. Reverse transcription of roughly 0.5 to 1 ug RNA was performed with random hexamers. TCRdb called the immunoSEQ multiplex PCR reads again in MiXCR, with one record for every CDR3 protein. Of 55,000 to 85,000 distinct CDR3 sequences in the sample, roughly 95% were seen once. The germline CDR1 and CDR2 sequences are SGHKS and YYEKEE (reference sequence). The CDR3 runs 13 residues. Trimming removed 2 bases at V and 3 bases at J, with 7 bases between. V gene TRBV5-5 combines with J gene TRBJ2-3; possible D gene TRBD2, 6 bases. Sequencing used CD4+ T cells from PBMCs. This TCR derives from a human donor with multiple sclerosis. This CDR3 is CASSFLATDTQYF. The CDR3 DNA follows: TGTGCCAGCAGCTTTCTAGCGACAGATACGCAGTATTTT. Full variable domain (remainder filled in from reference TRBV5-5 and TRBJ2-3): DAGVTQSPTHLIKTRGQQVTLRCSPISGHKSVSWYQQVLGQGPQFIFQYYEKEERGRGNFPDRFSARQFPNYSSELNVNALLLGDSALYLCASSFLATDTQYFGPGTRLTVL.